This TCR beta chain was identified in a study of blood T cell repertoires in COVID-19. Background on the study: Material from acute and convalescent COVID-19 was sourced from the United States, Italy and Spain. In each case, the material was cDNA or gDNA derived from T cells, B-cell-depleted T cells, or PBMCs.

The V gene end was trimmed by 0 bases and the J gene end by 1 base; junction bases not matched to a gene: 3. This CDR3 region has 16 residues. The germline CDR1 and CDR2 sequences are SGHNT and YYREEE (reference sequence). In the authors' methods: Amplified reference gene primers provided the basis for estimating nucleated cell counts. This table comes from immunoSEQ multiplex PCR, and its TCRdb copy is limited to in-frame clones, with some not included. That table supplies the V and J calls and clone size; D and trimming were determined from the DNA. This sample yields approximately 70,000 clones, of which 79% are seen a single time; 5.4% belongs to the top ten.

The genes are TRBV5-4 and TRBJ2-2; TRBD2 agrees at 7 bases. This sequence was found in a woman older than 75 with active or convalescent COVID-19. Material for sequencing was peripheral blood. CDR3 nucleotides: TGTGCCAGCAGCTTGGATCTAGCGGTGAACACCGGGGAGCTGTTTTTT. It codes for CASSLDLAVNTGELFF.